This T cell receptor beta chain was retrieved from a study of PD-L1 blockade in urothelial cancer. Study overall: Counts from blood samples showed a median of around 150,000 T cells.

The CDR3 spans 13 residues. Germline lookup yields CDR1 SGHVS and CDR2 FQNEAQ. V dropped 10 bases and J dropped 4; count of bases not matched to a gene: 6. Assay: immunoSEQ multiplex PCR; the TCRdb copy retains only in-frame clones and omits some. The sample has around 40,000 clones, 75% to 90% seen once. V gene TRBV7-8 combines with J gene TRBJ2-3; 9 bases map to TRBD2. This receptor was taken from a man aged 55 to 70 with urothelial cancer. The input for sequencing was PBMCs, taken around atezolizumab (anti-PD-L1) treatment. CDR3 residues: CATLAGWADTQYF. CDR3 DNA: TGTGCCACCCTAGCGGGATGGGCAGATACGCAGTATTTT.